One TCR beta chain is described in this entry. The data were produced by immunoSEQ multiplex PCR, yet TCRdb's version contains in-frame clones alone and is incomplete. This table has fewer than 200,000 clones, 85% to 90% appearing once. The data derive from a study of blood T cell repertoires in COVID-19. The length of the CDR3 is 19 residues. V lost 1 base, J lost 5 bases, and 9 bases stayed unmatched. Germline V CDR1 and CDR2: KGHDR, SFDVKD. The clonotype originates from a woman in her fifties or sixties with acute or convalescent COVID-19. The sequencing sample was made of peripheral blood. The V and J genes are TRBV24-1 and TRBJ2-1; 14 positions agree with TRBD2. In nucleotides, the CDR3 is TGTGCCACCAGTGATTTTAGGGGGACTAGCGGGAGTAGGGACAATGAGCAGTTCTTC. Translating gives CATSDFRGTSGSRDNEQFF.